This T cell receptor (beta chain) was documented in a study of blood T cell repertoires in COVID-19. Study summary: Researchers got acute and convalescent COVID-19 samples from the United States, Italy and Spain. From T cells, B-cell-depleted T cells, or PBMCs came the material, which was cDNA or gDNA.

Per the study methods: Reference gene primer amplification in the assay estimated nucleated cell counts. The protocol was immunoSEQ multiplex PCR, while the TCRdb copy is restricted to in-frame clones and leaves out a portion. V and J calls plus clone size are reproduced from that table; the DNA served to infer D and trimming. The sample lists roughly 65,000 clones; approximately 75% were seen once. This TCR was recovered from a human donor in a cohort sampled during active COVID-19. The sample was peripheral blood.

The CDR3 DNA reads as TGTGCCAGCAGCTTGGGACTAGCGGGGCCTAGCACAGATACGCAGTATTTT. It codes for CASSLGLAGPSTDTQYF. The J gene is TRBJ2-3, the V gene TRBV5-5; 11 nucleotides agree with TRBD2. CDR1 is SGHKS, CDR2 YYEKEE, per germline (reference sequence). With 0 bases clipped from V and 0 bases from J, the junction kept 3 bases outside the gene matches. This CDR3 contains 17 residues.